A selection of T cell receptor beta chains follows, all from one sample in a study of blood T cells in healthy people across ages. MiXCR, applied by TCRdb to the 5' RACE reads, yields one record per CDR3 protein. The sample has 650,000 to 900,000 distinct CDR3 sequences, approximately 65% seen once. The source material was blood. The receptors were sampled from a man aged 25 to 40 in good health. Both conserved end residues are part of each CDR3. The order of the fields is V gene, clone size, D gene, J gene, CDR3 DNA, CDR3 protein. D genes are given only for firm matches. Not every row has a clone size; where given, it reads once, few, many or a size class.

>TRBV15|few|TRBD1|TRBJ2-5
TGTGCCACCAGGCAGGGACAGACCCCCGGGGAGACCCAGTACTTC
CATRQGQTPGETQYF
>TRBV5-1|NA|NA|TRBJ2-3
TGCGCCAGCAGCTTGTCCTCGACTCGAGAAACAGATACGCAGTATTTT
CASSLSSTRETDTQYF
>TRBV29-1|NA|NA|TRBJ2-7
TGCAGCGTCCTGGGGGAGTCCTGCGAGCAGTACTTC
CSVLGESCEQYF
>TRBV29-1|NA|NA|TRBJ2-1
TGCAGCGTCACCGGGACACAGTACTACAATGAGCAGTTCTTC
CSVTGTQYYNEQFF
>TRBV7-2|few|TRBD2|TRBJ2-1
TGTGCCAGCAGTCGGACTAGCGGGGAGGCCAATGAGCAGTTCTTC
CASSRTSGEANEQFF
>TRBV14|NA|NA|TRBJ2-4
TGTGCCAGCGCTGGCGCGGGCGGAAACATTCAGTACTTC
CASAGAGGNIQYF
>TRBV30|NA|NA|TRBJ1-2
TGTGCCTGGAGTGTAACCCTCCGGCAGGACTACACCTTC
CAWSVTLRQDYTF
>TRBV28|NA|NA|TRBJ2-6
TGTGCCAGCAGTCGTTACAGGACTGGGGCCAACGTCCTGACTTTC
CASSRYRTGANVLTF
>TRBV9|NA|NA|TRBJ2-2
TGTGCCAGCAGCCCCGGGACCCTCACCGGGGAGCTGTTTTTT
CASSPGTLTGELFF
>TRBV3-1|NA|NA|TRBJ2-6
TGTGCCAGCAGCCAAGAGGGCGGGACTGGGGCCAACGTCCTGACTTTC
CASSQEGGTGANVLTF
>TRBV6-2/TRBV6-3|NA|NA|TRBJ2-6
TGTGCCAGCAGACCCGATGGAGGGGCCAACGTCCTGACTTTC
CASRPDGGANVLTF
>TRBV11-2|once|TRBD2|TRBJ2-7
TGTGCCAGCACGGCGGGAGAATTCTCCTACGAGCAGTACTTC
CASTAGEFSYEQYF
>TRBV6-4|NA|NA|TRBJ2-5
TGTGCCAGCAGCCCTGCAGGGGACCAAGAGACCCAGTACTTC
CASSPAGDQETQYF
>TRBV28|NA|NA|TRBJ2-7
TGTGCCAGCAGTGAGGGGTTTGGTGGGGGTTATAACTCCTACGAGCAGTACTTC
CASSEGFGGGYNSYEQYF
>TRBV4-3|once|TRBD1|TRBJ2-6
TGCGCCAGCAGCCAAGATATGGGACAGGCCCTATCTGGGGCCAACGTCCTGACTTTC
CASSQDMGQALSGANVLTF
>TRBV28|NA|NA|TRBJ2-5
TGTGCCAGCAGTCCGATGGACGTCAGGTCCCAGTACTTC
CASSPMDVRSQYF
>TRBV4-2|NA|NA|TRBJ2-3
TGTGCCAGCAGCCAGGAAATCAGCACAGATACGCAGTATTTT
CASSQEISTDTQYF
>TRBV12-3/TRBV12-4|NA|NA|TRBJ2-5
TGTGCCAGCTCCCCTAGTTCGGAGACCCAGTACTTC
CASSPSSETQYF
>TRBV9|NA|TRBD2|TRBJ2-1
TGTGCCAGCTGTGTATCAAGCGGGGGGGCCCACAATGAGCAGTTCTTC
CASCVSSGGAHNEQFF
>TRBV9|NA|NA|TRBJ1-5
TGTGCCAGCAGCGTGGGGCAGGCCTTTCAGCCCCAGCATTTT
CASSVGQAFQPQHF
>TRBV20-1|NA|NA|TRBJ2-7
TGCAGTGCTAGAGACAGGGGTCTCCACGAGCAGTACTTC
CSARDRGLHEQYF
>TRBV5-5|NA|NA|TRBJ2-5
TGTGCCAGCAGGTCCACCCAGGAGACCCAGTACTTC
CASRSTQETQYF
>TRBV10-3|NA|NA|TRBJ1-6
TGTGCCATCAGATACCAAATTCGGGATAATTCACCCCTCCACTTT
CAIRYQIRDNSPLHF
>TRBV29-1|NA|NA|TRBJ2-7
TGCAGCGTTGAACTCCGGACAAGCTCCTACGAGCAGTACTTC
CSVELRTSSYEQYF
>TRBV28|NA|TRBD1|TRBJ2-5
TGTGCCAGCAGTTTATCGGGACAGGGGGCTGGGGAGCAGTACTTC
CASSLSGQGAGEQYF
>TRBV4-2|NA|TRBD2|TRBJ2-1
TGTGCCAGCACCTCACTAGCGGGGGGGTACAATGAGCAGTTCTTC
CASTSLAGGYNEQFF
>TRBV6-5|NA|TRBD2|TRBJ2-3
TGTGCCAGCAGGCGCCGGGGGGATGTCACAGATACGCAGTATTTT
CASRRRGDVTDTQYF
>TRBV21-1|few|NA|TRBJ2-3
TGTGCCAGCAGCAAAGGGCAGGGGCCCACAGATACGCAGTATTTT
CASSKGQGPTDTQYF
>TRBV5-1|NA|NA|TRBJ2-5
TGCGCCAGCAGCCCGGGTGATCAGGGGCGAGGAGAGACCCAGTACTTC
CASSPGDQGRGETQYF
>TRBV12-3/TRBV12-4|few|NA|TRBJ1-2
TGTGCCAGCAGTACGGACAGCTATGGCTACACCTTC
CASSTDSYGYTF
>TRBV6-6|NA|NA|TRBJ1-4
TGTGCCAGCGGGGTTGAAAAACTGTTTTTT
CASGVEKLFF
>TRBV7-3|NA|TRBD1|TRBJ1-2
TGTGCCAGCAGCTTAAAGGCGGGACAGGGGGCTGATGGCTACACCTTC
CASSLKAGQGADGYTF
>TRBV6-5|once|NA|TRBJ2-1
TGTGCCAGCAGCCTGGGGCTAACCTACAATGAGCAGTTCTTC
CASSLGLTYNEQFF
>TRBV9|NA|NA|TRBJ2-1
TGTGCCAGCAGGGCACAGGAGAATGAGCAGTTCTTC
CASRAQENEQFF
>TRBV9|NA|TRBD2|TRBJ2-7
TGTGCCAGCAACGTGGGGGGGGATACCTACGAGCAGTACTTC
CASNVGGDTYEQYF
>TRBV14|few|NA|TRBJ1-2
TGTGCCAGCAGCAAAACACTGAACTATGGCTACACCTTC
CASSKTLNYGYTF
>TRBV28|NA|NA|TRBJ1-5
TGTGCCAGCACCGACGTACAGGGTTTTCGCAATCAGCCCCAGCATTTT
CASTDVQGFRNQPQHF
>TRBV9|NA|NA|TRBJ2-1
TGTGCCAGCAGCGGTCGACTCGCTCAAGAGCAGTTCTTC
CASSGRLAQEQFF
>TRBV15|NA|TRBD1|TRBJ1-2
TGTGCCACCAGCCGCGGGGACAGTTGGGTCTCCTATGGCTACACCTTC
CATSRGDSWVSYGYTF
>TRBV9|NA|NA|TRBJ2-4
TGTGCCAGCAGCGTAGACTCGCCATTGGGGGAGCAGTACTTC
CASSVDSPLGEQYF
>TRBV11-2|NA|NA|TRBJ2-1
TGTGCCAGCAGCGAGGGGACAAGGTCCCACAATGAGCAGTTCTTC
CASSEGTRSHNEQFF
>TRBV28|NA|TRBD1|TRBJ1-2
TGTGCCAGCAGCACGGTCTGGACAGGGGGCAGTGGCTATGGCTACACCTTC
CASSTVWTGGSGYGYTF
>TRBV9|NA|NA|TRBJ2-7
TGTGCCAGCAGCGTAGATCCAGATTTGGGCTACGAGCAGTACTTC
CASSVDPDLGYEQYF
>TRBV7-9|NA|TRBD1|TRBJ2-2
TGTGCCAGCAGCCCTGACAGGGGTGGCACCGGGGAGCTGTTTTTT
CASSPDRGGTGELFF
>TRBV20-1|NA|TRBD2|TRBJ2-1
TGCAGTGCCCGGACTAGCGGGGGGCCCGCGCGGAACAATGAGCAGTTCTTC
CSARTSGGPARNNEQFF
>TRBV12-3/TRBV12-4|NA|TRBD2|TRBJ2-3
TGTGCCAGCAGTCCTTTCCACTTGGGAGGGCGAGGCACAGATACGCAGTATTTT
CASSPFHLGGRGTDTQYF
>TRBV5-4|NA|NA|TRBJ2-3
TGTGCCAGCAGCCCCGGGACAACTAGCACAGATACGCAGTATTTT
CASSPGTTSTDTQYF
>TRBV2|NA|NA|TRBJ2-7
TGTGCCAGCATGTGGACAGTCACCTACGAGCAGTACTTC
CASMWTVTYEQYF
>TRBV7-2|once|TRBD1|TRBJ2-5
TGTGCCAGCAGCTTAAAGGGACAGGGGGCGCAGACCCAGTACTTC
CASSLKGQGAQTQYF
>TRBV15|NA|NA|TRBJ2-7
TGTGCCACCAGCACTATCCTGGGCGGTGTCATCTACGAGCAGTACTTC
CATSTILGGVIYEQYF
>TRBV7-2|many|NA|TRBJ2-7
TGTGCCAGCAGAGTAGTGGTGGAAGGATACGAGCAGTACTTC
CASRVVVEGYEQYF